This T cell receptor beta chain was recorded in a study of Ad26.COV2.S vaccination and SARS-CoV-2 variants. Study-wide context: Doses of Ad26.COV2.S were injected into muscle once or twice, 56 days apart. The study's findings and limits: Non-spike TCR breadth was similar in vaccine and placebo recipients.

Indicated treatment: roughly 18 received Ad26.COV2.S at low or high dose, single or two shots; about 5 received placebo; per-sample allocation not given. Sampling was done on day 63 after the first vaccine or placebo injection. Whoever gave the sample was an adult aged 18-55 years in Boston. Expression of Wuhan-strain SARS-CoV-2 spike came from the Ad26 vector that formed the vaccine. Method: immunoSEQ multiplex PCR; TCRdb's copy keeps in-frame clones and lacks some. The data show 330,000 or so clones, roughly nine tenths seen once. There are 15 residues in the CDR3. The germline gives CDR1 SEHNR, CDR2 FQNEAQ (reference sequence). V was clipped by 3 bases and J by 0 bases, with 11 bases between them. Comments on this clone: The target antigen is unknown.

The chain combines TRBV7-9 with TRBJ1-1; TRBD1 might be the D (5 bases). Sequencing was performed on peripheral blood, taken in a trial of Ad26.COV2.S vaccine versus placebo. The clonotype comes from a person between 18 and 60 years old who received the Ad26.COV2.S COVID-19 vaccine or a placebo. CDR3: CASSFGGVLNTEAFF. In nucleotides, the CDR3 is TGTGCCAGCAGCTTTGGGGGGGTCTTGAACACTGAAGCTTTCTTT.